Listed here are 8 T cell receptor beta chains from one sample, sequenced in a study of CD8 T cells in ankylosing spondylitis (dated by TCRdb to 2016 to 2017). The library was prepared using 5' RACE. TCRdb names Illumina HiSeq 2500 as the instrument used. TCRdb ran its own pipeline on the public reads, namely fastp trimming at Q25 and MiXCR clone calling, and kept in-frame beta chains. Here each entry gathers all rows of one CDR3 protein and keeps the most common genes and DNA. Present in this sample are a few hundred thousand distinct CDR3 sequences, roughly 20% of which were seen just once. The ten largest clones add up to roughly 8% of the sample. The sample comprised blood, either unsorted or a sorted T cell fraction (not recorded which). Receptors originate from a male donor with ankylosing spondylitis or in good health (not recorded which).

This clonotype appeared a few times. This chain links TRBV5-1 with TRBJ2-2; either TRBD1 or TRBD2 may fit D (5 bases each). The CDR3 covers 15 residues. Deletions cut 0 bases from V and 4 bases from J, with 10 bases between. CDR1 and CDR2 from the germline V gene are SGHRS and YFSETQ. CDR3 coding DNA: TGCGCCAGCAGCTTGGGAGGGGATGGCACCGGGGAGCTGTTTTTT. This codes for CASSLGGDGTGELFF. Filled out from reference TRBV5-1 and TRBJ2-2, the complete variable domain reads KAGVTQTPRYLIKTRGQQVTLSCSPISGHRSVSWYQQTPGQGLQFLFEYFSETQRNKGNFPGRFSGRQFSNSRSEMNVSTLELGDSALYLCASSLGGDGTGELFFGEGSRLTVL.

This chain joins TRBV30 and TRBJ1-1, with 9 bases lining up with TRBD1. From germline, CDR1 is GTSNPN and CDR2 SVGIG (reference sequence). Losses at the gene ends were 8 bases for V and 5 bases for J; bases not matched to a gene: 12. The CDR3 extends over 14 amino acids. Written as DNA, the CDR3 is TGTGCCCTTAGACCGGGACAGGGATTTACTGAAGCTTTCTTT. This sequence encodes CALRPGQGFTEAFF.

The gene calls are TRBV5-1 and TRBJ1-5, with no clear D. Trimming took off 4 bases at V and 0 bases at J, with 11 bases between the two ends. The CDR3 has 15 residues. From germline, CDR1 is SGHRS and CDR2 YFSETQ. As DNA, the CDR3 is TGCGCCAGCAGCCCTGCGGGTTATAGCAATCAGCCCCAGCATTTT. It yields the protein CASSPAGYSNQPQHF.

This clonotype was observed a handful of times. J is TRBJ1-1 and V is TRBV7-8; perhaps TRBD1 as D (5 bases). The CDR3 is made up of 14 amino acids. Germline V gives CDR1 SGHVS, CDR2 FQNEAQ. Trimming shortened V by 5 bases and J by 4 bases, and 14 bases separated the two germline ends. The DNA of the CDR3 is TGTGCCAGCAGCCCCCTGCGGGGGGTCACTGAAGCTTTCTTT. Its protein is CASSPLRGVTEAFF.

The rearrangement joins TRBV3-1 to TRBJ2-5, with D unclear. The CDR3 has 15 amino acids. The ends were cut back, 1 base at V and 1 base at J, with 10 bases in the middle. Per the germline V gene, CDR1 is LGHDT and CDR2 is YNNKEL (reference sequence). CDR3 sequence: CASSQGLASQETQYF. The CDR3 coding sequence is TGTGCCAGCAGCCAAGGGTTGGCATCCCAAGAGACCCAGTACTTC.

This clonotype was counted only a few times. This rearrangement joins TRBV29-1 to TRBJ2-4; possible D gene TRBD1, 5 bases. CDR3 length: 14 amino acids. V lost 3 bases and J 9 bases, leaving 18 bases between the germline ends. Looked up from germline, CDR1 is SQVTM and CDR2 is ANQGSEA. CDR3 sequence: CSVDFRDRSGIQYF. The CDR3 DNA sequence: TGCAGCGTTGATTTCAGGGATCGTTCGGGCATTCAGTACTTC. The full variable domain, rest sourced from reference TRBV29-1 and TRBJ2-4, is SAVISQKPSRDICQRGTSLTIQCQVDSQVTMMFWYRQQPGQSLTLIATANQGSEATYESGFVIDKFPISRPNLTFSTLTVSNMSPEDSSIYLCSVDFRDRSGIQYFGAGTRLSVL.

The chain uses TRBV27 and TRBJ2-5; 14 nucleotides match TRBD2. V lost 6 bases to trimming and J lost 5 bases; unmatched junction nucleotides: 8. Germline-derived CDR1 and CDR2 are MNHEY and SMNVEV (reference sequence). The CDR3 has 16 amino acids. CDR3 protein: CASSRLAGGPLETQYF. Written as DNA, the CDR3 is TGTGCCAGCAGCAGACTAGCGGGAGGGCCCCTGGAGACCCAGTACTTC.

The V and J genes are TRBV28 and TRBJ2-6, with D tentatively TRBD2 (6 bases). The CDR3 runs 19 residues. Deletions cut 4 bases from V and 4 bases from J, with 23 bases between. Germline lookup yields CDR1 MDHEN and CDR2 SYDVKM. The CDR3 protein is CASSYFTAGRGPGANVLTF. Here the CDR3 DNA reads TGTGCCAGCAGTTACTTTACTGCGGGGCGGGGTCCGGGGGCCAACGTCCTGACTTTC.